Presented here are 9 T cell receptor beta chains from one specimen sequenced in a study of control samples from healthy donors and cancer patients. Repertoires were generated with immunoSEQ multiplex PCR, while TCRdb's copy carries only in-frame clones and drops some. This sample carries about 150,000 clones, approximately 96% of them seen once, and the ten largest clones take 5.7%. The sequenced sample consisted of blood. The receptors come from a man between 40 and 49 years old in good health.

This clone was counted once. The chain links TRBV6-1 to TRBJ2-5, with 8 positions matching TRBD1. Per the germline V gene, CDR1 is MNHNS and CDR2 is SASEGT. With 1 base clipped from V and 4 bases from J, the junction kept 5 bases outside the gene matches. This CDR3 contains 15 residues. CDR3 residues: CASSEEAGGGETQYF. In nucleotides, the CDR3 is TGTGCCAGCAGTGAAGAAGCAGGGGGCGGAGAGACCCAGTACTTC.

The chain joins TRBV11-2 to TRBJ2-3; tentatively, D is TRBD1 (5 bases). The germline V and J ends were trimmed by 1 base and 6 bases, with 14 bases remaining between them. The CDR3 has 15 amino acids. Germline lookup yields CDR1 SGHAT and CDR2 FQNNGV. As DNA, the CDR3 is TGTGCCAGCAGCTTAGTTGAAGGCAGGGCGGATACGCAGTATTTT. Its translation is CASSLVEGRADTQYF.

This chain uses TRBV6-6 with TRBJ1-2; no firm D call. Trimming shortened V by 3 bases and J by 2 bases, and 4 bases separated the two germline ends. The CDR3 runs 12 residues. Germline loops: CDR1 MNHNY, CDR2 SVGAGI (reference sequence). CDR3 nucleotides: TGTGCCAGCAGTTATGGAAACTATGGCTACACCTTC. Protein: CASSYGNYGYTF.

The chain couples TRBV7-9 to TRBJ2-2; the D is unclear. Trimming stripped 3 bases from V and 4 bases from J, with 6 bases between. In germline, CDR1 is SEHNR, CDR2 FQNEAQ (reference sequence). The CDR3 consists of 13 residues. CDR3 bases: TGTGCCAGCAGCTTCGGTGGCACCGGGGAGCTGTTTTTT. It yields the protein CASSFGGTGELFF.

This chain connects TRBV27 to TRBJ1-1, with D unresolved. The CDR3 spans 14 residues. The V end was cut by 6 bases, the J end by 0 bases, with 11 bases between. Germline CDR1 MNHEY, CDR2 SMNVEV (reference sequence). CDR3 bases: TGTGCCAGCAGCAGGCGGTATATGAACACTGAAGCTTTCTTT. This translates into CASSRRYMNTEAFF.

V usage is TRBV30 and J usage is TRBJ1-4; D is unclear. CDR1 and CDR2 from the germline V gene are GTSNPN and SVGIG (reference sequence). V was trimmed by 1 base and J by 7 bases, leaving 4 bases between them. The CDR3 runs to 11 residues. The CDR3 spells CAWSDSEKLFF. DNA for the CDR3: TGTGCCTGGAGTGACAGTGAAAAACTGTTTTTT.

J is TRBJ2-1 and V is TRBV19; 7 positions match TRBD1. CDR3 size: 15 residues. In germline, CDR1 is LNHDA, CDR2 SQIVND (reference sequence). The V segment lost 5 bases and the J segment 3 bases; nucleotides outside the gene matches: 7. The CDR3 DNA follows: TGTGCCAGTAGTCCCCGACAGGGTTTCTACAATGAGCAGTTCTTC. Translating gives CASSPRQGFYNEQFF. Variable domain in full (rest from reference TRBV19 and TRBJ2-1): DGGITQSPKYLFRKEGQNVTLSCEQNLNHDAMYWYRQDPGQGLRLIYYSQIVNDFQKGDIAEGYSVSREKKESFPLTVTSAQKNPTAFYLCASSPRQGFYNEQFFGPGTRLTVL.

This chain links TRBV10-3 with TRBJ2-7; tentative D call: TRBD2 (5 bases). V was trimmed by 7 bases and J by 4 bases, leaving 14 bases between them. From germline, CDR1 is ENHRY and CDR2 SYGVKD. CDR3 length equals 13 residues. CDR3 sequence reads: CAITGRWTYEQYF. CDR3 nucleotide sequence: TGTGCCATCACCGGCCGGTGGACTTACGAGCAGTACTTC.

The genes are TRBV2 and TRBJ2-3; D ambiguous. The CDR3 consists of 12 residues. Looked up from germline, CDR1 is SNHLY and CDR2 is FYNNEI. The V gene lost 8 bases and the J gene lost 3 bases, with 9 bases spanning the gap. The CDR3 here is CASGTVTDTQYF. The CDR3, as DNA: TGTGCCAGCGGAACAGTAACAGATACGCAGTATTTT.